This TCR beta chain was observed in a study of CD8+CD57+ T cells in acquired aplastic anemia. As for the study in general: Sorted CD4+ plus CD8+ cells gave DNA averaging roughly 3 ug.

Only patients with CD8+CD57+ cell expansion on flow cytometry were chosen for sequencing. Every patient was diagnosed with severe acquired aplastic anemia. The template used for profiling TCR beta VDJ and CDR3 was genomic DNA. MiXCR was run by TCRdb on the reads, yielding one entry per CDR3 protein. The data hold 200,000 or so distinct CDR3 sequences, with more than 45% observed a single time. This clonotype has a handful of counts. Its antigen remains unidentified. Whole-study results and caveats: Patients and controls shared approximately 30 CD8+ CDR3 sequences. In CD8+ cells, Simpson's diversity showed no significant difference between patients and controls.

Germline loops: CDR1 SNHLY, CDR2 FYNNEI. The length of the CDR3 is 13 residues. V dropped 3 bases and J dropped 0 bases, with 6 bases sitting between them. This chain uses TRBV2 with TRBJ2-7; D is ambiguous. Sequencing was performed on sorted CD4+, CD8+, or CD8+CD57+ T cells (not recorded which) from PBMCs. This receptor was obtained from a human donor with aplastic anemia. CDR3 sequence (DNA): TGTGCCAGCAGTGATCGTTTCTCCTACGAGCAGTACTTC. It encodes CASSDRFSYEQYF.